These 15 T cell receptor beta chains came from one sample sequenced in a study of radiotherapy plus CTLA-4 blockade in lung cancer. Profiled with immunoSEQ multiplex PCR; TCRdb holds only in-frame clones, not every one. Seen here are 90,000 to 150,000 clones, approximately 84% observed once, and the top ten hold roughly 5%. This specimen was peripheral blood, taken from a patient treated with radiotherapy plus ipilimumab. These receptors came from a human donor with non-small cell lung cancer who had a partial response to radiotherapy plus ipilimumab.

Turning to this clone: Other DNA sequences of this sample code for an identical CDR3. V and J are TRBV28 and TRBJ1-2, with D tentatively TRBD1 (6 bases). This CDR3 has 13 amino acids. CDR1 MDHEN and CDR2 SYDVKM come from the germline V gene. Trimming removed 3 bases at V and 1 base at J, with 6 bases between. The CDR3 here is CASSFRGNYGYTF. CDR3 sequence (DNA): TGTGCCAGCAGTTTCAGGGGTAACTATGGCTACACCTTC.

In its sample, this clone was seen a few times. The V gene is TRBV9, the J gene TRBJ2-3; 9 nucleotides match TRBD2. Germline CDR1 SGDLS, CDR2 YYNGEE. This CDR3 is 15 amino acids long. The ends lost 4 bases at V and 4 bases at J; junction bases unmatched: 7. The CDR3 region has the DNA TGTGCCAGCAGCCTAGCGGGAAACCTGGCAGATACGCAGTATTTT. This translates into CASSLAGNLADTQYF.

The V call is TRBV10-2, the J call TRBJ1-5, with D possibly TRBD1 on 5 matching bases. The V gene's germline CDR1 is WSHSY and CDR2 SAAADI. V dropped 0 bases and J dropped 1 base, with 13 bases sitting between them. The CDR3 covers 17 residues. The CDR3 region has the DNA TGCGCCAGCAGTGAGTCATATCTTCGACAGAGCAATCAGCCCCAGCATTTT. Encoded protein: CASSESYLRQSNQPQHF.

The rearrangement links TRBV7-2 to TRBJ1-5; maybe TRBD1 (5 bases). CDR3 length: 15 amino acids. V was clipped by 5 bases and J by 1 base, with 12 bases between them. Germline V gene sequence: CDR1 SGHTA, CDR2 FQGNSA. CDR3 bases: TGTGCCAGCAGCCCTCGGACACTCAGCAATCAGCCCCAGCATTTT. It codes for CASSPRTLSNQPQHF.

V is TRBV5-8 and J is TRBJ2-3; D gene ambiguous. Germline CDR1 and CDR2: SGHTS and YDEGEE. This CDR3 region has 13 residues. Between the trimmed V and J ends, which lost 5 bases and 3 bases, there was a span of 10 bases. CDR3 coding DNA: TGTGCCAGCAGTTCAAGTGCGACAGATACGCAGTATTTT. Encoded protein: CASSSSATDTQYF.

CDR3 DNA: TGTGCCACATTTCAGGTGGCGGGCGGCTACACCTTC. Encoded protein: CATFQVAGGYTF. This chain uses TRBV28 with TRBJ1-2; D is ambiguous. V lost 10 bases to trimming and J lost 8 bases, with 17 bases between them. The CDR3 spans 12 residues. CDR1 is MDHEN, CDR2 SYDVKM, per germline.

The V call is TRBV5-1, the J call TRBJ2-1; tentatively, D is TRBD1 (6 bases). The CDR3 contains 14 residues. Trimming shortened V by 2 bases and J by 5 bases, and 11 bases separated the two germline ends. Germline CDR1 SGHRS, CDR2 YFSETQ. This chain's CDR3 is CASSLHRANNEQFF. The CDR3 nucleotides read TGCGCCAGCAGCTTACACAGGGCAAACAATGAGCAGTTCTTC.

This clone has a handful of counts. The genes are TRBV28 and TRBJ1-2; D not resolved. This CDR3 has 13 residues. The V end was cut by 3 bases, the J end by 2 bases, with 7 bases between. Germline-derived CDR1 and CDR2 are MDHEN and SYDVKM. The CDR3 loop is CASSFAQNYGYTF. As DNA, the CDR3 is TGTGCCAGCAGTTTTGCGCAAAACTATGGCTACACCTTC.

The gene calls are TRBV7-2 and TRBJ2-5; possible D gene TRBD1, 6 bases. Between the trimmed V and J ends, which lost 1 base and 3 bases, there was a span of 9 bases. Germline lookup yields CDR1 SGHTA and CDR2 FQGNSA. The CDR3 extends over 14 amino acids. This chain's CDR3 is CASSLVQGKETQYF. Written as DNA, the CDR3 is TGTGCCAGCAGCTTAGTCCAGGGGAAAGAGACCCAGTACTTC. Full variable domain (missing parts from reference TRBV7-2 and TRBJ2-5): GAGVSQSPSNKVTEKGKDVELRCDPISGHTALYWYRQSLGQGLEFLIYFQGNSAPDKSGLPSDRFSAERTGGSVSTLTIQRTQQEDSAVYLCASSLVQGKETQYFGPGTRLLVL.

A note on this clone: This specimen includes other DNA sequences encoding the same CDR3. The CDR3: CASSPNLAGNTDTQYF. CDR3 nucleotides: TGTGCCAGCAGCCCTAACCTAGCGGGGAACACAGATACGCAGTATTTT. The chain has TRBV28 and TRBJ2-3; 9 positions agree with TRBD2. The CDR3 length is 16 residues. V was pared by 6 bases and J by 2 bases, with 9 bases of the junction left unmatched. Looked up from germline, CDR1 is MDHEN and CDR2 is SYDVKM. Filled out from reference TRBV28 and TRBJ2-3, the complete variable domain reads DVKVTQSSRYLVKRTGEKVFLECVQDMDHENMFWYRQDPGLGLRLIYFSYDVKMKEKGDIPEGYSVSREKKERFSLILESASTNQTSMYLCASSPNLAGNTDTQYFGPGTRLTVL.

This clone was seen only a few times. The CDR3 loop is CSVEGDRGRKEKLFF. CDR3 nucleotides: TGCAGCGTTGAAGGCGACAGGGGGCGGAAAGAAAAACTGTTTTTT. This sequence joins TRBV29-1 and TRBJ1-4, with TRBD1 identical over 10 bases. CDR3 length: 15 amino acids. The J segment lost 8 bases and the V segment lost 1 base, leaving 7 bases of the junction unmatched. Germline CDR1 and CDR2: SQVTM and ANQGSEA.

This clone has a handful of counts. The CDR3 DNA is TGTGCCAGTAGTATCACAGGGGGCGGATATGGCTACACCTTC. Translating gives CASSITGGGYGYTF. This sequence joins TRBV19 and TRBJ1-2; 9 nucleotides align to TRBD1. Trimming cost V 3 bases and J 5 bases; bases outside gene matches: 4. The CDR3 covers 14 residues. Per the germline V gene, CDR1 is LNHDA and CDR2 is SQIVND (reference sequence).

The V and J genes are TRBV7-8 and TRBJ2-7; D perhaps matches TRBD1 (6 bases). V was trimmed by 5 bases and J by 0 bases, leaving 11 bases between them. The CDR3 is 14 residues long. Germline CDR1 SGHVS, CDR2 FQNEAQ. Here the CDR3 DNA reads TGTGCCAGCAGCCCCCGGGACACCTCCTACGAGCAGTACTTC. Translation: CASSPRDTSYEQYF.

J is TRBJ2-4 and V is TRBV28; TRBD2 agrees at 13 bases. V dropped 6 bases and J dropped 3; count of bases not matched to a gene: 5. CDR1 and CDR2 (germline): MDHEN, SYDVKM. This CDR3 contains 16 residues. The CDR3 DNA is TGTGCCAGCAGCCAGACTAGCGGGAGGTACAAAAACATTCAGTACTTC. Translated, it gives CASSQTSGRYKNIQYF. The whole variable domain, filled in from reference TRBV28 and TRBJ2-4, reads DVKVTQSSRYLVKRTGEKVFLECVQDMDHENMFWYRQDPGLGLRLIYFSYDVKMKEKGDIPEGYSVSREKKERFSLILESASTNQTSMYLCASSQTSGRYKNIQYFGAGTRLSVL.

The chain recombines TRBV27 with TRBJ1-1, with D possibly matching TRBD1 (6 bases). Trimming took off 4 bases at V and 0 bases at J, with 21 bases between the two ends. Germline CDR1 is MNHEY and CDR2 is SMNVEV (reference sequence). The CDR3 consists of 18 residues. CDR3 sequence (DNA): TGTGCCAGCAGTTCAACCCAGGGGTCCGCGATCGTGAACACTGAAGCTTTCTTT. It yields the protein CASSSTQGSAIVNTEAFF.